This TCR beta chain was captured in a study of beta chain features in type 1 diabetes. Study-wide findings and caveats: In every one of the four CD4+ subsets, TCRB CDR3s were moderately but significantly shorter in Type 1 diabetes patients.

The study reverse transcribed the entire isolated RNA, so it sequenced expressed TCRB transcripts. The data were produced by immunoSEQ multiplex PCR, yet TCRdb's version contains in-frame clones alone and is incomplete. Of 120,000 to 150,000 clones listed, 8% to 13% are singletons. With regard to this clone: The antigen is undetermined.

What was sequenced was naive CD4+ T cells from blood. The source is a man between 18 and 29 years old in good health.

In DNA, the CDR3 is TGTGCCATCAGTGACCGGGACTCTGACTATGGCTACACCTTC. This codes for CAISDRDSDYGYTF. The rearrangement links TRBV10-3 to TRBJ1-2, with D perhaps matching TRBD1 (5 bases). V lost 3 bases and J 3 bases, leaving 11 bases between the germline ends. In germline, CDR1 is ENHRY, CDR2 SYGVKD. The length of the CDR3 is 14 residues.